This TCR beta chain was sequenced for a study of CD4 T cells in relation to SARS-CoV-2 and coronaviruses. CD4+ T cells from unexposed donors were obtained before the COVID-19 pandemic (2011-2018). CDR1 and CDR2 from the germline V gene are MDHEN and SYDVKM. The V end lost 6 bases, the J end lost 6 bases, and 19 bases lay between the germline ends. CDR3 length: 15 residues. Repertoires were generated with immunoSEQ multiplex PCR, while TCRdb's copy carries only in-frame clones and drops some. The table has 65,000 or so clones, about 94% seen once; the top ten hold around 0.13%. Sequenced sample: naive CD4+ T cells from PBMCs. The subset was: naive CD4+ T cells isolated by negative enrichment. The TCR originated in a human donor in good health. The V and J genes are TRBV28 and TRBJ2-3; maybe TRBD2 (6 bases). The CDR3 nucleotides are TGTGCCAGCAGCGGGGGACTTACCTCCACTGATACGCAGTATTTT. As protein: CASSGGLTSTDTQYF.